The clone carrying this TCR beta chain occurred a few times. Via MiXCR, TCRdb re-called the 5' RACE reads, giving one row per CDR3 protein. The sample shows 350,000 to 450,000 distinct CDR3 sequences, around 28% of them seen only once. The sample is drawn from a study of T-cell memory formation after mild COVID-19. The junction had 5 bases not matched to a gene; V was cut back by 4 bases and J by 2 bases. There are 16 residues in the CDR3. Germline V gene sequence: CDR1 MGHDK, CDR2 SYGVNS. The V call is TRBV25-1, the J call TRBJ2-1, with TRBD1 matching over 10 bases. The sequencing input was PBMCs or a T cell subset sorted from them (not recorded which). The sequence derives from an adult woman who had mild COVID-19 (a few samples of this study predate the infection). Cell type and time point are not known. Written as DNA, the CDR3 is TGTGCCAGCAGTGGTGGGACAGGGGTACCCTACAATGAGCAGTTCTTC. It translates to CASSGGTGVPYNEQFF.